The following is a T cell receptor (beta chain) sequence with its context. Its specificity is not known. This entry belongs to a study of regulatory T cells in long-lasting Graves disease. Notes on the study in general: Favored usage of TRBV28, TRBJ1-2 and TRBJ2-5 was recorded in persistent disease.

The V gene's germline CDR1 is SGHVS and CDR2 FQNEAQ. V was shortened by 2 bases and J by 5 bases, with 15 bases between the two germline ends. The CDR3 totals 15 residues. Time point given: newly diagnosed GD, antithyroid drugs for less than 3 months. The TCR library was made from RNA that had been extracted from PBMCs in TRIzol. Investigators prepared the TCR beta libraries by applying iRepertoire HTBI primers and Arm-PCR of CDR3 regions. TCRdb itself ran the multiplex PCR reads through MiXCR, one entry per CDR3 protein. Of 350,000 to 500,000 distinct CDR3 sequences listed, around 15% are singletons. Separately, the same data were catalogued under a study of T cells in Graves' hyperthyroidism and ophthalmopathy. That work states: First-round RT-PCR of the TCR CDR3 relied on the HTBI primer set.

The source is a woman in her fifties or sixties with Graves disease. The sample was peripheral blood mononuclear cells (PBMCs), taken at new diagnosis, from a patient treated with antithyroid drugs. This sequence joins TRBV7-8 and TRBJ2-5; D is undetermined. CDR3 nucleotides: TGTGCCAGCAGCTTAAGAAGGGTTGGGTTGGAGACCCAGTACTTC. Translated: CASSLRRVGLETQYF.